This T cell receptor beta chain was sequenced during a study of long-term antiretroviral therapy in people with HIV. The wider study: Samples from the earliest time points predate the 2015 immediate-ART recommendation by about a decade.

Every donor contributed at least one pre-ART and at least two post-ART PBMC samples. Germline CDR1 and CDR2: PRHDT and FYEKMQ (reference sequence). There are 15 residues in the CDR3. The J segment lost 8 bases and the V segment lost 7 bases, leaving 13 bases of the junction unmatched. At survey level, the immunoSEQ assay was run in its v3.0 version. Sequencing used immunoSEQ multiplex PCR; TCRdb keeps in-frame clones, though not all of them. Of about 15,000 clones in the sample, 76% were seen once. V is TRBV13 and J is TRBJ2-1; 8 nucleotides line up with TRBD2. The sequences come from unsorted PBMCs, collected 2.5 years before starting antiretroviral therapy. This TCR came from a woman between 45 and 60 years old with HIV. The CDR3 nucleotides read TGTGCCAGCATCCTAAGCGGGGGTGGGATCGATGAGCAGTTCTTC. Residues: CASILSGGGIDEQFF.